This T cell receptor beta chain was observed in a study of T cell changes during pregnancy in multiple sclerosis. V was shortened by 2 bases and J by 0 bases, with 10 bases between the two germline ends. This CDR3 has 15 residues. CDR1 is MNHNY, CDR2 SVGAGI, per germline (reference sequence). Sequencing was performed with immunoSEQ multiplex PCR; in TCRdb, only in-frame clones are kept and a portion is missing. The sample comprises 79,000 or so clones, approximately 90% of which are singletons, and 1.5% to 2% rests with the top ten. This chain links TRBV6-6 with TRBJ1-1, with a possible D match to TRBD1 (5 bases). This TCR came from a female donor in good health, enrolled as a control in a pregnancy study. Sequencing used peripheral blood, obtained in the first trimester of pregnancy. DNA for the CDR3: TGTGCCAGCAGTTACCGCCCAGGGCTGAACACTGAAGCTTTCTTT. This encodes CASSYRPGLNTEAFF.